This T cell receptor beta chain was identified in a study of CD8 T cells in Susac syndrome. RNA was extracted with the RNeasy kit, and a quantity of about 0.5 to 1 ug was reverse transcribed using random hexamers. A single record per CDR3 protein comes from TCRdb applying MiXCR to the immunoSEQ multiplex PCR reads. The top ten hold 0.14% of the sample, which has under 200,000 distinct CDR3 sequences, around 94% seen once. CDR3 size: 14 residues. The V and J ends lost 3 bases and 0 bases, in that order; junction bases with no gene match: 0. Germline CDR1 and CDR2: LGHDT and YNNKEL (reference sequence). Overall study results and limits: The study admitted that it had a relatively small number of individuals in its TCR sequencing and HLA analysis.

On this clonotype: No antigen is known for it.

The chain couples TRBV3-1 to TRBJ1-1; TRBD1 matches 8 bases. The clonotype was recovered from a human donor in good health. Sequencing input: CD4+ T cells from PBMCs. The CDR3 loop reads CASSQTGVNTEAFF. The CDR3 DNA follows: TGTGCCAGCAGCCAGACAGGGGTGAACACTGAAGCTTTCTTT. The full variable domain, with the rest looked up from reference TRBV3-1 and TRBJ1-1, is DTAVSQTPKYLVTQMGNDKSIKCEQNLGHDTMYWYKQDSKKFLKIMFSYNNKELIINETVPNRFSPKSPDKAHLNLHINSLELGDSAVYFCASSQTGVNTEAFFGQGTRLTVV.